This T cell receptor beta chain was profiled in a study of blood T cell repertoires in COVID-19. Clones were sequenced by immunoSEQ multiplex PCR, and TCRdb holds only the in-frame ones, with some missing. The sample contains 400,000 to 450,000 clones, roughly 90% of which appear only once. The CDR3 is made up of 12 amino acids. Losses at the gene ends were 5 bases for V and 6 bases for J; bases not matched to a gene: 3. Germline CDR1 MNHEY, CDR2 SVGAGI. Sequencing input: peripheral blood. This TCR derives from a young man with COVID-19, enrolled during active disease. The rearrangement links TRBV6-5 to TRBJ2-7, with TRBD2 identical over 8 bases. DNA of the CDR3: TGTGCCAGCAGTCACGGGGGGGGCGAGCAGTACTTC. Translated, it gives CASSHGGGEQYF.